One and the same sample provided the 15 T cell receptor beta chains below, sequenced in a study of response to subunit inactivated influenza vaccine. In TCRdb, the RT-PCR reads were re-called with MiXCR into one record per CDR3 protein. The sample yields 450,000 to 550,000 distinct CDR3 sequences, about 25% seen once. This sample comprised CD4+ T cells sorted from PBMCs, obtained about 5 days after vaccination. The receptors derive from a man in his fifties or sixties who received an inactivated influenza vaccine.

The chain employs TRBV12-3 or TRBV12-4 and TRBJ2-3; 9 positions agree with TRBD2. The V segment lost 7 bases and the J segment 0 bases; nucleotides outside the gene matches: 5. The length of the CDR3 is 15 residues. In nucleotides, the CDR3 is TGTGCCAGCACCCTACTAGCGGGTAGCACAGATACGCAGTATTTT. Amino acid sequence: CASTLLAGSTDTQYF.

This clonotype was seen a few times. For the CDR3, the DNA is TGTGCCAGCAGCTCCGGGGCCTACTCCTACAATGAGCAGTTCTTC. This codes for CASSSGAYSYNEQFF. The chain joins TRBV28 to TRBJ2-1; D possibly matches TRBD1 or TRBD2 (5 bases each). The CDR3 loop spans 15 amino acids. Trimming shortened V by 6 bases and J by 0 bases, and 12 bases separated the two germline ends. CDR1 and CDR2 from the germline V gene are MDHEN and SYDVKM.

This chain uses TRBV29-1 with TRBJ1-4; no definite D call. Per germline, CDR1 SQVTM and CDR2 ANQGSEA. Trimming shortened V by 7 bases and J by 8 bases, and 14 bases separated the two germline ends. The CDR3 loop spans 12 amino acids. The CDR3 DNA reads TGCAGCGCCCGTCTGGGCGGGGAAAAACTGTTTTTT. It encodes CSARLGGEKLFF.

This clonotype came up a few times. This rearrangement joins TRBV12-3 or TRBV12-4 to TRBJ2-3, with a weak D call TRBD2 (6 bases). The V end lost 7 bases, the J end lost 0 bases, and 14 bases lay between the germline ends. The CDR3 length is 15 residues. The CDR3 DNA sequence: TGTGCCAGCACCCCGAGGAGGGTTAGCACAGATACGCAGTATTTT. Translating gives CASTPRRVSTDTQYF.

The V call is TRBV20-1, the J call TRBJ2-5; D tentatively fits TRBD1 or TRBD2 (6 bases each). Germline CDR1 and CDR2: DFQATT and SNEGSKA (reference sequence). Trimming cost V 2 bases and J 6 bases, with 19 bases left between them. The CDR3 length is 15 residues. The chain's CDR3 is CSARLVGGSEKTQYF. In nucleotides, the CDR3 is TGCAGTGCTAGATTGGTCGGGGGCTCGGAAAAGACCCAGTACTTC.

The genes are TRBV6-4 and TRBJ2-3; D remains unclear. Germline assignment: CDR1 MRHNA and CDR2 SNTAGT. CDR3 size: 13 residues. V lost 2 bases and J 4 bases, leaving 7 bases between the germline ends. CDR3 loop: CASSDRMPDTQYF. DNA for the CDR3: TGTGCCAGCAGTGACCGCATGCCAGATACGCAGTATTTT.

The chain couples TRBV20-1 to TRBJ1-1; D call uncertain. The CDR3 covers 16 residues. Germline V lookup: CDR1 DFQATT, CDR2 SNEGSKA (reference sequence). V was cut by 0 bases and J by 3 bases, with 17 bases left in between. The CDR3 DNA reads TGCAGTGCTAGAGATCATAGGGCGAGAGGAGACACTGAAGCTTTCTTT. As protein: CSARDHRARGDTEAFF.

The chain carries TRBV6-5 and TRBJ2-5; possibly TRBD1 or TRBD2 for D (5 bases each). The CDR3 length is 18 residues. Trimming pared 0 bases from V and 2 bases from J, leaving 19 bases between. Germline V gene sequence: CDR1 MNHEY, CDR2 SVGAGI. CDR3 nucleotide sequence: TGTGCCAGCAGTTACTCGTCTCATCCCCGGGACGGACAAGAGACCCAGTACTTC. It encodes CASSYSSHPRDGQETQYF.

This clonotype was recorded at least ten times. The chain is built from TRBV27 and TRBJ2-5, with D perhaps being TRBD1 or TRBD2 (5 bases each). The germline CDR1 and CDR2 sequences are MNHEY and SMNVEV (reference sequence). The ends were cut back, 8 bases at V and 0 bases at J, with 10 bases in the middle. The CDR3 is 13 residues long. The CDR3 DNA follows: TGTGCCAGCGCCGGGACCTACCAAGAGACCCAGTACTTC. Its protein product is CASAGTYQETQYF.

The table lists this clonotype with many counts. This chain joins TRBV12-3 or TRBV12-4 and TRBJ2-3; D not certain. This CDR3 is built from 15 residues. Deletions cut 5 bases from V and 4 bases from J, with 16 bases between. The CDR3 is CASSTGRQPADTQYF. In nucleotides, the CDR3 is TGTGCCAGCAGTACCGGACGTCAACCCGCAGATACGCAGTATTTT.

V is TRBV30 and J is TRBJ2-1; 12 bases map to TRBD2. CDR1 and CDR2 from the germline V gene are GTSNPN and SVGIG (reference sequence). V shed 4 bases and J 8 bases; nucleotides not matched to a gene: 9. The length of the CDR3 is 15 residues. The CDR3 region has the DNA TGTGCCTGGACCGCCGCACTAGCGGGAGGAGATGAGCAGTTCTTC. Its translation is CAWTAALAGGDEQFF.

The chain combines TRBV5-1 with TRBJ2-7; TRBD1 matches 8 bases. The trim removed 0 bases at V and 3 bases at J, leaving 11 bases unmatched. Looked up from germline, CDR1 is SGHRS and CDR2 is YFSETQ. The CDR3 covers 17 residues. The CDR3 bases are TGCGCCAGCAGCTTGGGACCACTGGACAGGGTGAACTACGAGCAGTACTTC. Protein: CASSLGPLDRVNYEQYF.

This clonotype was counted only a few times. This chain links TRBV6-5 with TRBJ1-1, with D perhaps TRBD1 (6 bases). Trimming removed 0 bases at V and 1 base at J, with 9 bases between. The CDR3 runs 15 residues. Per the germline V gene, CDR1 is MNHEY and CDR2 is SVGAGI. The CDR3 DNA sequence: TGTGCCAGCAGTTACTCGATCAGGGGGAACACTGAAGCTTTCTTT. Translated: CASSYSIRGNTEAFF.

This sequence joins TRBV29-1 and TRBJ2-5, with TRBD1 matching 7 bases. The germline CDR1 and CDR2 sequences are SQVTM and ANQGSEA. Trimming cost V 5 bases and J 2 bases; bases outside gene matches: 5. CDR3 length: 13 amino acids. The CDR3 nucleotides read TGCAGCGTTCGGGACAGCGTACAAGAGACCCAGTACTTC. Encoded protein: CSVRDSVQETQYF.

This chain connects TRBV5-5 to TRBJ2-5, with D tentatively TRBD1 (6 bases). Germline CDR1 and CDR2: SGHKS and YYEKEE (reference sequence). Trimming took 3 bases from V and 5 from J, leaving 11 bases between them. The CDR3 has 13 amino acids. The CDR3 sequence is CASSSTGFETQYF. The CDR3 DNA reads as TGTGCCAGCAGCTCGACAGGTTTCGAGACCCAGTACTTC.